Each of the 17 T cell receptor beta chains below was sequenced from the same sample in a study of neoadjuvant nivolumab and ipilimumab in lung cancer. Using immunoSEQ multiplex PCR, the repertoire was profiled, and TCRdb retains in-frame clones only, with some absent. The sample includes 7,000 to 9,000 clones, roughly 85% of them seen just once. The sample in question was tumor tissue, obtained after neoadjuvant nivolumab, alone or with ipilimumab, at or shortly before surgery. These TCRs come from an adult with non-small cell lung cancer.

The chain uses TRBV9 and TRBJ1-1, with 8 bases identical to TRBD1. With V trimmed by 3 bases and J by 0 bases, 4 bases remained unmatched. This CDR3 has 15 residues. Germline CDR1 SGDLS, CDR2 YYNGEE. The CDR3 DNA reads TGTGCCAGCAGCGAAAGACAGGGGTTGAACACTGAAGCTTTCTTT. Translation: CASSERQGLNTEAFF.

The CDR3 loop is CASSFQINNSPLHF. CDR3 DNA sequence: TGCGCCAGCAGCTTTCAGATAAATAATTCACCCCTCCACTTT. The chain is built from TRBV5-1 and TRBJ1-6; D unresolved. V lost 2 bases to trimming and J lost 5 bases, with 8 bases between them. CDR3 size: 14 residues. Looked up from germline, CDR1 is SGHRS and CDR2 is YFSETQ.

The chain links TRBV6-1 to TRBJ2-7, with a tentative D call TRBD1 (6 bases). V lost 1 base and J 3 bases, leaving 13 bases between the germline ends. The CDR3 spans 15 residues. Germline V lookup: CDR1 MNHNS, CDR2 SASEGT. CDR3 region: CASSEGGTSLYEQYF. The CDR3 nucleotides read TGTGCCAGCAGTGAAGGGGGGACATCCCTCTACGAGCAGTACTTC.

The chain combines TRBV19 with TRBJ1-2; TRBD1 agrees at 7 bases. The CDR3 contains 13 residues. Per the germline V gene, CDR1 is LNHDA and CDR2 is SQIVND (reference sequence). V lost 3 bases to trimming and J lost 7 bases; unmatched junction nucleotides: 5. The CDR3 coding sequence is TGTGCCAGTAGTATTAACAGGGGTGGTGGCTACACCTTC. Translating gives CASSINRGGGYTF.

The chain uses TRBV9 and TRBJ1-2; perhaps TRBD1 as D (6 bases). The V and J ends lost 6 bases and 5 bases respectively, with 14 bases between them. This CDR3 is built from 13 residues. Germline V CDR1 and CDR2: SGDLS, YYNGEE. CDR3: CASNPGGQYGYTF. The CDR3 DNA is TGTGCCAGCAACCCGGGGGGGCAGTATGGCTACACCTTC.

J is TRBJ1-3 and V is TRBV5-1; tentatively, D is TRBD1 (5 bases). Germline CDR1 SGHRS, CDR2 YFSETQ. Trimming stripped 3 bases from V and 0 bases from J, with 10 bases between. The length of the CDR3 is 15 residues. The CDR3, as DNA: TGCGCCAGCAGCTCTTCGGGGGGCTCTGGAAACACCATATATTTT. As protein: CASSSSGGSGNTIYF.

The CDR3 nucleotides read TGTGCCAGCAGCCCCGGACAGGGGAAAGGATCTGAAGCTTTCTTT. It codes for CASSPGQGKGSEAFF. This sequence joins TRBV9 and TRBJ1-1; 9 nucleotides line up with TRBD1. This CDR3 is built from 15 residues. Germline V lookup: CDR1 SGDLS, CDR2 YYNGEE. J was trimmed by 6 bases and V by 4 bases; bases with no gene match: 10. Together with reference TRBV9 and TRBJ1-1, the CDR3 gives the full variable domain: DSGVTQTPKHLITATGQRVTLRCSPRSGDLSVYWYQQSLDQGLQFLIQYYNGEERAKGNILERFSAQQFPDLHSELNLSSLELGDSALYFCASSPGQGKGSEAFFGQGTRLTVV.

The genes are TRBV9 and TRBJ1-6; D might be TRBD1 (6 bases). Deletions cut 3 bases from V and 6 bases from J, with 13 bases between. The length of the CDR3 is 15 residues. Per the germline V gene, CDR1 is SGDLS and CDR2 is YYNGEE. The CDR3 here is CASSDLQGSNSPLHF. The DNA for the CDR3 is TGTGCCAGCAGCGACCTACAGGGCTCTAATTCACCCCTCCACTTT.

This rearrangement joins TRBV15 to TRBJ1-6, with unresolved D. Germline lookup yields CDR1 LNHNV and CDR2 YYDKDF (reference sequence). This CDR3 is 14 amino acids long. V shed 2 bases and J shed 8 bases, with 10 bases lying between them. The CDR3, as DNA: TGTGCCACCAGCAGACAGCCTGGGGATTCACCCCTCCACTTT. Amino acid sequence: CATSRQPGDSPLHF.

The chain couples TRBV7-8 to TRBJ2-3; D might be TRBD2 (6 bases). Between the trimmed V and J ends, which lost 4 bases and 1 base, there was a span of 24 bases. This CDR3 comprises 19 residues. CDR1 SGHVS and CDR2 FQNEAQ come from the germline V gene. The CDR3, as DNA: TGTGCCAGCAGCTCGCGGGACCGGGGGAGCACCGCGCGCACAGATACGCAGTATTTT. Translation gives CASSSRDRGSTARTDTQYF. The full variable domain, completed using reference TRBV7-8 and TRBJ2-3, is GAGVSQSPRYKVAKRGQDVALRCDPISGHVSLFWYQQALGQGPEFLTYFQNEAQLDKSGLPSDRFFAERPEGSVSTLKIQRTQQEDSAVYLCASSSRDRGSTARTDTQYFGPGTRLTVL.

The genes are TRBV28 and TRBJ2-5; TRBD2 matches 16 bases. V gave up 3 bases and J gave up 5 bases; unmatched junction bases: 18. Germline V gene sequence: CDR1 MDHEN, CDR2 SYDVKM. The CDR3 totals 21 residues. For the CDR3, the DNA is TGTGCCAGCAGTTTTAGGGGCCCCGGGACTAGCGGGGGGGCGGTTGGGGAGACCCAGTACTTC. It translates to CASSFRGPGTSGGAVGETQYF. Full variable domain (outside the CDR3, taken from reference TRBV28 and TRBJ2-5): DVKVTQSSRYLVKRTGEKVFLECVQDMDHENMFWYRQDPGLGLRLIYFSYDVKMKEKGDIPEGYSVSREKKERFSLILESASTNQTSMYLCASSFRGPGTSGGAVGETQYFGPGTRLLVL.

The chain combines TRBV5-1 with TRBJ2-5, with 9 bases fitting TRBD1. The V gene's germline CDR1 is SGHRS and CDR2 YFSETQ. The CDR3 has 14 amino acids. V lost 7 bases, J lost 3 bases, and 7 bases stayed unmatched. The CDR3 DNA reads TGCGCCAGCCGCCTGGACAGGGGCAAAGAGACCCAGTACTTC. Translating gives CASRLDRGKETQYF. Together with reference TRBV5-1 and TRBJ2-5, the CDR3 gives the full variable domain: KAGVTQTPRYLIKTRGQQVTLSCSPISGHRSVSWYQQTPGQGLQFLFEYFSETQRNKGNFPGRFSGRQFSNSRSEMNVSTLELGDSALYLCASRLDRGKETQYFGPGTRLLVL.

V gene TRBV11-2 combines with J gene TRBJ1-1; no clear D. Germline CDR1 and CDR2: SGHAT and FQNNGV. CDR3 size: 12 residues. V lost 0 bases to trimming and J lost 10 bases, with 9 bases between them. The CDR3, as DNA: TGTGCCAGCAGCTTAGATGTAAAGAGAGCTTTCTTT. This sequence encodes CASSLDVKRAFF.

The rearrangement joins TRBV5-1 to TRBJ1-6; D unresolved. Germline loops: CDR1 SGHRS, CDR2 YFSETQ. Trimming removed 6 bases at V and 5 bases at J, with 12 bases between. This CDR3 has 14 residues. The chain's CDR3 is CASKQPGNNSPLHF. The DNA for the CDR3 is TGCGCCAGCAAGCAGCCGGGGAATAATTCACCCCTCCACTTT.

This chain links TRBV29-1 with TRBJ1-5; 8 bases agree with TRBD1. The germline CDR1 and CDR2 sequences are SQVTM and ANQGSEA. The V gene end was trimmed by 6 bases and the J gene end by 2 bases; junction bases not matched to a gene: 9. This CDR3 is built from 15 residues. This CDR3 reads CSVAQGASGNQPQHF. CDR3 nucleotides: TGCAGCGTCGCTCAGGGGGCTTCAGGCAATCAGCCCCAGCATTTT.

V usage is TRBV2 and J usage is TRBJ1-6; D is uncertain. Trimming removed 6 bases from V and 7 bases from J, with 7 bases in between. This CDR3 contains 12 residues. Germline V gene sequence: CDR1 SNHLY, CDR2 FYNNEI. The DNA of the CDR3 is TGTGCCAGCAGCCGGTCGAATTCACCCCTCCACTTT. Protein product: CASSRSNSPLHF.

The chain combines TRBV6-1 with TRBJ2-3; D is unclear. CDR3 length equals 18 residues. Deletions cut 2 bases from V and 0 bases from J, with 18 bases between. Germline V gene sequence: CDR1 MNHNS, CDR2 SASEGT. CDR3 DNA sequence: TGTGCCAGCAGTGAAAGGTCTCTGGGAAGGGCTAGCACAGATACGCAGTATTTT. As protein: CASSERSLGRASTDTQYF.